Listed here are 31 T cell receptor beta chains from one sample, sequenced in a study of graft-versus-host responses after intestinal transplantation. The antigens for these receptors are not known. Sequenced by immunoSEQ multiplex PCR; TCRdb stores in-frame clones only, minus some. The table includes 85,000 to 100,000 clones, roughly 92% detected once. The source material was unstimulated CD4+ T cells sorted from spleen or lymph node cells, sampled before intestinal transplant. The receptors here all came from a human donor who received an intestinal transplant.

This chain links TRBV30 with TRBJ2-1; 9 bases are shared with TRBD2. CDR1 is GTSNPN and CDR2 is SVGIG in the germline V gene (reference sequence). CDR3 length: 16 residues. V lost 0 bases to trimming and J lost 2 bases; unmatched junction nucleotides: 5. The CDR3, as DNA: TGTGCCTGGAGTGTGAGGGCTAGCGGGACCTACAATGAGCAGTTCTTC. Translated: CAWSVRASGTYNEQFF.

The chain uses TRBV11-2 and TRBJ2-3; the match to TRBD2 covers 12 bases. CDR1 is SGHAT and CDR2 is FQNNGV in the germline V gene. The CDR3 extends over 16 amino acids. V was clipped by 2 bases and J by 5 bases; unmatched bases: 5. CDR3 region: CASSLRTSGAVDTQYF. CDR3 sequence (DNA): TGTGCCAGCAGCTTAAGGACTAGCGGGGCGGTAGATACGCAGTATTTT.

This chain links TRBV19 with TRBJ2-5, with 8 bases fitting TRBD1. The CDR3 is 16 residues long. V shed 4 bases, J shed 3 bases, and the junction held 10 bases outside the gene matches. Germline V gene lookup returns CDR1 LNHDA and CDR2 SQIVND (reference sequence). The DNA of the CDR3 is TGTGCCAGTAGTAAGAACCGCAGGGGGCCCAAAGAGACCCAGTACTTC. Protein: CASSKNRRGPKETQYF.

The chain couples TRBV6-1 to TRBJ1-1; D uncertain. The CDR3 totals 12 residues. V lost 11 bases and J lost 4, with 14 bases in between. CDR1 is MNHNS and CDR2 is SASEGT in the germline V gene. In DNA form, the CDR3 reads TGTGCCGGTAGATCACGAGGCACTGAAGCTTTCTTT. Protein: CAGRSRGTEAFF.

This rearrangement joins TRBV6-5 to TRBJ2-1, with 11 bases fitting TRBD2. CDR3 length: 15 residues. Germline assignment: CDR1 MNHEY and CDR2 SVGAGI. Germline trimming cut 3 bases from V and 5 bases from J; bases unmatched to any gene: 3. The CDR3: CASSYSGGAHNEQFF. Written as DNA, the CDR3 is TGTGCCAGCAGTTATAGCGGGGGGGCTCACAATGAGCAGTTCTTC.

The rearrangement uses TRBV19 and TRBJ2-3; no definite D call. V lost 0 bases, J lost 1 base, and 5 bases lay in between. Looked up from germline, CDR1 is LNHDA and CDR2 is SQIVND (reference sequence). The CDR3 extends over 14 amino acids. Written as DNA, the CDR3 is TGTGCCAGTAGTATAGAAACGGGCACAGATACGCAGTATTTT. It codes for CASSIETGTDTQYF.

The rearrangement uses TRBV7-9 and TRBJ2-5; possibly TRBD1 for D (6 bases). The CDR3 is 15 amino acids. The germline CDR1 and CDR2 sequences are SEHNR and FQNEAQ (reference sequence). Trimming shortened V by 2 bases and J by 5 bases, and 15 bases separated the two germline ends. CDR3 protein: CASSLSQGVLETQYF. The CDR3 bases are TGTGCCAGCAGCTTATCACAGGGTGTTTTGGAGACCCAGTACTTC.

This chain uses TRBV30 with TRBJ2-3, with 8 bases matching TRBD2. Germline-derived CDR1 and CDR2 are GTSNPN and SVGIG (reference sequence). V lost 1 base and J lost 2; bases outside the gene matches: 11. This CDR3 has 17 residues. The CDR3 protein is CAWSGRSLAGSTDTQYF. The CDR3 nucleotides are TGTGCCTGGAGTGGGAGGTCCTTAGCGGGATCCACAGATACGCAGTATTTT.

This clone was counted a few times. The CDR3 sequence is CASSLGDSSGNTIYF. DNA for the CDR3: TGTGCCAGCAGCTTAGGGGACAGTTCTGGAAACACCATATATTTT. This chain joins TRBV5-6 and TRBJ1-3; 7 bases agree with TRBD1. Trimming removed 2 bases from V and 1 base from J; junction bases left unmatched: 3. Germline V gene lookup returns CDR1 SGHDT and CDR2 YYEEEE. This CDR3 is 15 amino acids long.

The V gene is TRBV15, the J gene TRBJ2-7; D not resolved. The CDR3 is made up of 14 amino acids. CDR1 and CDR2 (germline): LNHNV, YYDKDF (reference sequence). The germline V and J ends were trimmed by 0 bases and 2 bases, with 8 bases remaining between them. CDR3: CATSRDRSTYEQYF. The CDR3 region has the DNA TGTGCCACCAGCAGAGATCGTAGTACCTACGAGCAGTACTTC.

V gene TRBV4-1 combines with J gene TRBJ1-2; a possible D gene is TRBD1 (5 bases). V lost 6 bases to trimming and J lost 4 bases, with 9 bases between them. The germline CDR1 and CDR2 sequences are MGHRA and YSYEKL. This CDR3 has 12 amino acids. The CDR3 nucleotides are TGCGCCAGCAGTGGGGCCGGCTATGGCTACACCTTC. Amino acid sequence: CASSGAGYGYTF.

Details on this clone: The same CDR3 arises from other DNA sequences in this sample as well. The CDR3 bases are TGTGCCAGCAGCGTTCAGGGGAACACTGAAGCTTTCTTT. Its protein product is CASSVQGNTEAFF. The chain links TRBV9 to TRBJ1-1; TRBD1 is a possible D gene (5 bases). Trimming took off 2 bases at V and 1 base at J, with 6 bases between the two ends. CDR1 is SGDLS and CDR2 is YYNGEE in the germline V gene. The CDR3 runs 13 residues. Combining the CDR3 with reference TRBV9 and TRBJ1-1 gives the whole variable domain DSGVTQTPKHLITATGQRVTLRCSPRSGDLSVYWYQQSLDQGLQFLIQYYNGEERAKGNILERFSAQQFPDLHSELNLSSLELGDSALYFCASSVQGNTEAFFGQGTRLTVV.

The chain links TRBV9 to TRBJ2-1, with 8 nucleotides matching TRBD2. Germline V gives CDR1 SGDLS, CDR2 YYNGEE. After removal of 0 bases from V and 4 bases from J, the junction contained 3 bases not matched to a gene. This CDR3 contains 15 residues. CDR3 amino acids: CASSVGSGTYNEQFF. The CDR3 DNA sequence: TGTGCCAGCAGCGTAGGTAGCGGGACTTACAATGAGCAGTTCTTC.

This clone showed up just once. Different DNA sequences within this sample yield the same CDR3. The CDR3 DNA reads TGTGCCAGCAGCTTCCCATCTAAGAACTATGGCTACACCTTC. Amino acids: CASSFPSKNYGYTF. The V call is TRBV28, the J call TRBJ1-2; unclear D gene. Germline CDR1 and CDR2: MDHEN and SYDVKM. Trimming took off 6 bases at V and 2 bases at J, with 13 bases between the two ends. This CDR3 is 14 amino acids long.

V usage is TRBV29-1 and J usage is TRBJ1-2; D is unclear. Trimming removed 0 bases at V and 3 bases at J, with 14 bases between. The germline gives CDR1 SQVTM, CDR2 ANQGSEA. The CDR3 sequence is 15 residues long. Written as DNA, the CDR3 is TGCAGCGTTGAAGATACGGGTGCCGCTGACTATGGCTACACCTTC. This encodes CSVEDTGAADYGYTF.

The chain couples TRBV30 to TRBJ2-1, with D perhaps TRBD2 (6 bases). The CDR3 consists of 14 residues. The V and J ends lost 5 bases and 2 bases respectively, with 13 bases between them. Germline V gene sequence: CDR1 GTSNPN, CDR2 SVGIG (reference sequence). CDR3 protein: CAWERASAYNEQFF. In DNA, the CDR3 is TGTGCCTGGGAGCGGGCTAGCGCCTACAATGAGCAGTTCTTC.

The J gene is TRBJ2-7, the V gene TRBV5-4, with D perhaps TRBD2 (5 bases). V shed 4 bases and J shed 4 bases, with 15 bases lying between them. The CDR3 has 14 amino acids. From germline, CDR1 is SGHNT and CDR2 YYREEE (reference sequence). DNA for the CDR3: TGTGCCAGCAGCCCGCCGGCTAGCCCTTACGAGCAGTACTTC. Protein: CASSPPASPYEQYF.

The chain uses TRBV4-1 and TRBJ2-3; 12 positions agree with TRBD2. This CDR3 has 19 amino acids. V dropped 1 base and J dropped 0; count of bases not matched to a gene: 8. Germline V CDR1 and CDR2: MGHRA, YSYEKL. For the CDR3, the DNA is TGCGCCAGCAGCCAAGCCGTCCTAGCGGGGGGGCCGAGCACAGATACGCAGTATTTT. Its protein product is CASSQAVLAGGPSTDTQYF.

V and J are TRBV6-9 and TRBJ2-7, with TRBD1 identical over 12 bases. CDR1 is MNHGY and CDR2 is SVAAGI in the germline V gene. The CDR3 runs to 15 residues. The J segment lost 5 bases and the V segment lost 4 bases, leaving 6 bases of the junction unmatched. The CDR3 loop is CASSLSGQGAHEQYF. CDR3 DNA sequence: TGTGCCAGCAGTTTATCGGGACAGGGGGCTCACGAGCAGTACTTC.

This chain uses TRBV6-1 with TRBJ2-1; 10 nucleotides line up with TRBD2. The germline gives CDR1 MNHNS, CDR2 SASEGT. V shed 3 bases and J 4 bases; nucleotides not matched to a gene: 6. The CDR3 covers 16 residues. The CDR3 spells CASSEARAGGYNEQFF. CDR3 nucleotide sequence: TGTGCCAGCAGTGAGGCTCGAGCGGGAGGGTACAATGAGCAGTTCTTC.

V gene TRBV6-1 combines with J gene TRBJ1-1, with 7 bases that match TRBD1. The CDR3 contains 15 residues. In germline, CDR1 is MNHNS, CDR2 SASEGT. Trimming at V came to 6 bases and at J to 2 bases, leaving 9 bases not matched to a gene. Here the CDR3 reads CASRALQGLNTEAFF. Here the CDR3 DNA reads TGTGCCAGCAGGGCACTACAGGGGCTTAACACTGAAGCTTTCTTT.

This chain connects TRBV7-2 to TRBJ2-2; 8 bases agree with TRBD1. The CDR3 covers 15 residues. The germline V gene encodes CDR1 SGHTA and CDR2 FQGNSA. After removal of 5 bases from V and 5 bases from J, the junction contained 7 bases not matched to a gene. The CDR3 is CASSVDRGGTGELFF. The CDR3 coding sequence is TGTGCCAGCAGCGTAGACAGGGGTGGGACCGGGGAGCTGTTTTTT.

The rearrangement joins TRBV27 to TRBJ1-1; no reliable D call. CDR3 length: 15 amino acids. CDR1 MNHEY and CDR2 SMNVEV come from the germline V gene (reference sequence). V was cut by 8 bases and J by 14 bases, with 30 bases left in between. The CDR3 DNA reads TGTGCCAGCCCCCCTACGCCGACGGGGTGGTTATTTGGGTTCTTT. It specifies CASPPTPTGWLFGFF.

With regard to this clone: The conserved closing phenylalanine or tryptophan is absent in this CDR3, likely reflecting a read error. The J gene is TRBJ1-2, the V gene TRBV27, with 7 bases aligning to TRBD1. J lost 4 bases, V lost 4 bases, and 9 bases had no gene match. The CDR3 is 15 amino acids. Germline V gene sequence: CDR1 MNHEY, CDR2 SMNVEV (reference sequence). The CDR3 coding sequence is TGTGCCAGCAGTTCCCGGGACAGAAATTTCTATGGCTACACCTCC. Translating gives CASSSRDRNFYGYTS.

This clone was seen a handful of times. J is TRBJ1-6 and V is TRBV2; possible D gene TRBD1, 6 bases. The CDR3 is 14 residues long. CDR1 is SNHLY and CDR2 is FYNNEI in the germline V gene. V was trimmed by 10 bases and J by 7 bases, leaving 17 bases between them. The CDR3 protein is CANTNREGNSPLHF. CDR3 coding DNA: TGTGCCAACACAAACAGGGAAGGGAATTCACCCCTCCACTTT.

This clone was counted a few times. The V call is TRBV5-4, the J call TRBJ1-1; D is possibly TRBD1 (5 bases). Germline loops: CDR1 SGHNT, CDR2 YYREEE (reference sequence). Trimming cost V 4 bases and J 0 bases, with 10 bases left between them. The length of the CDR3 is 14 residues. Here the CDR3 reads CASSIQGMNTEAFF. The CDR3 region has the DNA TGTGCCAGCAGCATTCAGGGAATGAACACTGAAGCTTTCTTT.

This chain joins TRBV6-5 and TRBJ1-1, with D hard to call. Between the trimmed V and J ends, which lost 7 bases and 10 bases, there was a span of 25 bases. The CDR3 has 15 amino acids. Per germline, CDR1 MNHEY and CDR2 SVGAGI. For the CDR3, the DNA is TGTGCCAGCACCAACTACTCCCCGGGAACACAAGGAGCTTTCTTT. Protein product: CASTNYSPGTQGAFF.

This clone appeared once. The rearrangement joins TRBV4-2 to TRBJ2-2; 11 nucleotides line up with TRBD2. The CDR3 is 17 amino acids. V lost 7 bases and J lost 4; bases outside the gene matches: 11. Germline CDR1 reads LGHNA; CDR2 reads YNFKEQ. CDR3 sequence (DNA): TGTGCCAGCACCCGCCAACTAGCGGGGGCCACCACCGGGGAGCTGTTTTTT. It translates to CASTRQLAGATTGELFF.

This sequence joins TRBV20-1 and TRBJ2-7; no clear D. Trimming took off 0 bases at V and 6 bases at J, with 6 bases between the two ends. The CDR3 spans 11 residues. The germline V gene encodes CDR1 DFQATT and CDR2 SNEGSKA (reference sequence). The CDR3 DNA follows: TGCAGTGCTAGAGATCTACGCGAGCAGTACTTC. Its protein is CSARDLREQYF.

This chain connects TRBV6-1 to TRBJ1-2, with D hard to call. The length of the CDR3 is 12 residues. Germline V gene sequence: CDR1 MNHNS, CDR2 SASEGT. V was cut by 5 bases and J by 7 bases, with 11 bases left in between. CDR3 sequence: CASSTREGGYTF. As DNA, the CDR3 is TGTGCCAGCAGTACGAGGGAGGGTGGCTACACCTTC.

The chain links TRBV6-5 to TRBJ1-6; D might be TRBD1 (6 bases). V gave up 5 bases and J gave up 1 base, with 9 bases separating them. Germline CDR1 is MNHEY and CDR2 is SVGAGI. There are 15 residues in the CDR3. CDR3 sequence (DNA): TGTGCCAGCAGTCCAACAGGGTCCTATAATTCACCCCTCCACTTT. Translating gives CASSPTGSYNSPLHF.